Included here is one T cell receptor (beta chain) sequence, with context. Sequencing used immunoSEQ multiplex PCR; TCRdb keeps in-frame clones, though not all of them. The sample contains fewer than 300,000 clones, roughly 90% of which appear only once. The sample is drawn from a study of blood T cell repertoires in COVID-19. Recovery among Cohort 3 donors was established by two negative PCRs, clearance, or symptom resolution. The receptor was isolated from a man aged 35 to 55 who had recovered from COVID-19. Sequencing was carried out using PBMCs or T cells enriched from blood (not recorded which).

The CDR3 reads CALETGQYYEQYF. CDR3 nucleotide sequence: TGTGCCTTGGAGACAGGACAGTACTACGAGCAGTACTTC. The J gene is TRBJ2-7, the V gene TRBV30; D possibly corresponds to TRBD1 (6 bases). The V end lost 7 bases, the J end lost 3 bases, and 16 bases lay between the germline ends. CDR1 and CDR2 (germline): GTSNPN, SVGIG (reference sequence). This CDR3 contains 13 residues.